Listed below are T cell receptor beta chains from one sample, sequenced in a study of Ad26.COV2.S vaccination and SARS-CoV-2 variants. The method was immunoSEQ multiplex PCR; TCRdb's version includes in-frame clones alone and lacks a portion of them. The top ten hold about 5.4% of the sample, which has 300,000 to 400,000 clones, around 90% seen once. The starting material was peripheral blood, obtained in a trial of Ad26.COV2.S vaccine versus placebo. These receptors were obtained from a person between 18 and 65 years old who received the Ad26.COV2.S COVID-19 vaccine or a placebo. Both conserved end residues are part of each CDR3.

j_call v_call cdr3_aa
TRBJ2-4 TRBV13 CASSQLAKNIQYF
TRBJ1-2 TRBV9 CASSVGPGSGGLSIYGYTF
TRBJ1-3 TRBV2 CASSVQGYSGNTIYF
TRBJ1-4 TRBV27 CASSRTGSPTNEKLFF
TRBJ1-6 TRBV9 CASPGQPNSPLHF
TRBJ1-1 TRBV15 CATSSKLTDMNTEAFF
TRBJ1-2 TRBV5-1 CASSLNSGGASFGYTF
TRBJ2-1 TRBV5-4 CASSLAGRVINNEQFF
TRBJ1-2 TRBV27 CASSLYFSPGVNYGYTF
TRBJ2-2 TRBV2 CASEEGRRNTGELFF
TRBJ1-4 TRBV28 CASSLRREGKKLFF
TRBJ1-1 TRBV27 CASSPTGWLAEAFF
TRBJ2-2 TRBV6-2/TRBV6-3 CASSYSIPGDAPLNTGELFF
TRBJ1-4 TRBV7-2 CASSLVSITNEKLFF
TRBJ1-1 TRBV6-2/TRBV6-3 CASSYSGSMNTEAFF
TRBJ1-2 TRBV4-3 CASSPARDRGYGYTF
TRBJ1-2 TRBV7-3 CASSLGGVSGGYTF
TRBJ1-2 TRBV21-1 CASNPEGGYTF